The clone carrying this TCR beta chain was recorded only once. Its antigen is not identified. Treatment noted: roughly ten-day PBMC culture with coronavirus spike peptide pools or control peptides (ViraFEST assay). The unexposed donor provided CD4+ T cells, which were taken before the COVID-19 pandemic (2011-2018). Sequencing of cultured CD4+ T cell DNA used the Oncomine TCR Beta short-read assay. TCRdb independently ran MiXCR on the PCR reads; one entry per CDR3 protein. This sample has fewer than 9,500 distinct CDR3 sequences; around half occur once, and the top ten carry 27%. Germline values: CDR1 SGHNT, CDR2 YYREEE (reference sequence). Trimming removed 4 bases at V and 3 bases at J, with 10 bases between. CDR3 length: 13 amino acids. This specimen belongs to a study of vaccination and CD4 T cells after COVID-19. Overall study: In culture, cells were exposed to overlapping spike peptides from SARS-CoV-2, HCoV-NL63, HCoV-OC43 and HCoV-229E.

The receptor was derived from a human donor in good health. The sample comprised CD4+ T cells from blood, cultured in vitro. This chain connects TRBV5-4 to TRBJ2-5; D perhaps matches TRBD1 (5 bases). CDR3 in DNA: TGTGCCAGCAGCAAGGACACGAAAGAGACCCAGTACTTC. Amino acids: CASSKDTKETQYF. Supplemented by reference TRBV5-4 and TRBJ2-5, the full variable domain reads ETGVTQSPTHLIKTRGQQVTLRCSSQSGHNTVSWYQQALGQGPQFIFQYYREEENGRGNFPPRFSGLQFPNYSSELNVNALELDDSALYLCASSKDTKETQYFGPGTRLLVL.